This passage covers 12 T cell receptor beta chains from one sample sequenced in a study of cytomegalovirus exposure and HLA in healthy donors. This PCR relied on a set of 60 Vbeta primers and 13 Jbeta primers. Clones were read by immunoSEQ multiplex PCR, and TCRdb kept only the in-frame ones, dropping some. The sample has about 160,000 clones, roughly 85% seen once. The sample comprised PBMCs. The receptors come from a woman in her forties or fifties in good health and CMV-seropositive.

The chain uses TRBV7-2 and TRBJ2-7; D perhaps matches TRBD1 (6 bases). Germline V gene data show CDR1 as SGHTA and CDR2 as FQGNSA. V was clipped by 0 bases and J by 2 bases, with 11 bases between them. CDR3 length: 15 amino acids. The CDR3 DNA is TGTGCCAGCAGCTTAGCGTGGGACATCACCTACGAGCAGTACTTC. The encoded protein is CASSLAWDITYEQYF.

This chain uses TRBV30 with TRBJ2-1, with 8 bases that match TRBD1. This CDR3 is 16 amino acids long. Germline V gene sequence: CDR1 GTSNPN, CDR2 SVGIG (reference sequence). Losses at the gene ends were 0 bases for V and 1 base for J; bases not matched to a gene: 5. In DNA, the CDR3 is TGTGCCTGGAGTGTACACGGGACAGGATCCTACAATGAGCAGTTCTTC. Translating it yields CAWSVHGTGSYNEQFF.

This clone appeared a few times. This rearrangement joins TRBV5-1 to TRBJ1-1, with a weak D call TRBD1 (6 bases). V was cut by 1 base and J by 2 bases, with 12 bases left in between. This CDR3 is built from 15 residues. Germline CDR1 is SGHRS and CDR2 is YFSETQ. In DNA form, the CDR3 reads TGCGCCAGCAGCTTGTCAGGGGTGCCAAACACTGAAGCTTTCTTT. Translation: CASSLSGVPNTEAFF. Complete variable domain (other parts from reference TRBV5-1 and TRBJ1-1): KAGVTQTPRYLIKTRGQQVTLSCSPISGHRSVSWYQQTPGQGLQFLFEYFSETQRNKGNFPGRFSGRQFSNSRSEMNVSTLELGDSALYLCASSLSGVPNTEAFFGQGTRLTVV.

The chain recombines TRBV27 with TRBJ1-2; 7 nucleotides align to TRBD1. Germline V gives CDR1 MNHEY, CDR2 SMNVEV (reference sequence). V trimming: 0 bases; J trimming: 8 bases; junction bases outside the gene matches: 6. This CDR3 is built from 14 residues. CDR3: CASSLSPTTGGYTF. In DNA, the CDR3 is TGTGCCAGCAGTTTATCTCCTACGACAGGGGGCTACACCTTC.

This chain uses TRBV20-1 with TRBJ1-2, with TRBD1 as a possible D gene (5 bases). Germline assignment: CDR1 DFQATT and CDR2 SNEGSKA (reference sequence). Trimming shortened V by 6 bases and J by 13 bases, and 18 bases separated the two germline ends. The CDR3 spans 11 residues. The CDR3 loop reads CSARDWGVSTF. The CDR3 DNA is TGCAGTGCGAGGGATTGGGGGGTCAGCACCTTC.

About this clone: Compared with germline, one end of the junction differs, possibly owing to a read error. This rearrangement joins TRBV6-1 to TRBJ2-1; D remains unclear. Germline CDR1 reads MNHNS; CDR2 reads SASEGT. The length of the CDR3 is 11 residues. The DNA for the CDR3 is TGTGCCGGCAGTGAAGTCTATGAGCAGTTCTTC. The encoded protein is CAGSEVYEQFF.

The chain is built from TRBV5-1 and TRBJ2-7; 8 positions agree with TRBD2. The germline V gene has CDR1 SGHRS and CDR2 YFSETQ. V dropped 5 bases and J dropped 2; count of bases not matched to a gene: 9. CDR3 length: 15 residues. CDR3 nucleotides: TGCGCCAGCAGTCCTTCGGGGGGGGGACCCTACGAGCAGTACTTC. Translated, it gives CASSPSGGGPYEQYF.

The V call is TRBV5-1, the J call TRBJ2-6, with D possibly TRBD2 on 5 matching bases. Trimming stripped 2 bases from V and 0 bases from J, with 12 bases between. This CDR3 comprises 17 residues. Germline CDR1 and CDR2: SGHRS and YFSETQ. The DNA for the CDR3 is TGCGCCAGCAGCTTAGACGGACTGAACTCTGGGGCCAACGTCCTGACTTTC. Translation: CASSLDGLNSGANVLTF.

This clone has only a few counts. V gene TRBV5-1 combines with J gene TRBJ2-5, with 9 bases fitting TRBD2. Germline CDR1 reads SGHRS; CDR2 reads YFSETQ. The CDR3 extends over 15 amino acids. V lost 4 bases and J lost 2; bases outside the gene matches: 6. Here the CDR3 DNA reads TGCGCCAGCAGCAAGAGACTAGCGGAACAAGAGACCCAGTACTTC. Its translation is CASSKRLAEQETQYF.

The DNA of the CDR3 is TGTGCCAGCAGTCCACTATCGGACAGGGACTCCTACGAGCAGTACTTC. Translation gives CASSPLSDRDSYEQYF. The chain uses TRBV28 and TRBJ2-7, with 8 bases that match TRBD1. This CDR3 has 16 amino acids. V lost 5 bases to trimming and J lost 0 bases; unmatched junction nucleotides: 9. From germline, CDR1 is MDHEN and CDR2 SYDVKM.

This clone has a single count. This chain uses TRBV6-1 with TRBJ1-4; D unresolved. V was shortened by 4 bases and J by 2 bases, with 11 bases between the two germline ends. Germline V gene data show CDR1 as MNHNS and CDR2 as SASEGT. The CDR3 runs 15 residues. DNA of the CDR3: TGTGCCAGCAGTGGATGGACGGGGACTAATGAAAAACTGTTTTTT. Protein product: CASSGWTGTNEKLFF.

The sample holds one count of this clone. The chain is built from TRBV30 and TRBJ1-5; TRBD1 aligns across 9 bases. Unmatched junction bases numbered 12, after V lost 2 bases and J lost 1 base. From germline, CDR1 is GTSNPN and CDR2 SVGIG (reference sequence). This CDR3 spans 18 amino acids. In DNA form, the CDR3 reads TGTGCCTGGAGTAGGGACAGGGACGGTAGGGGAAGCAATCAGCCCCAGCATTTT. Its translation: CAWSRDRDGRGSNQPQHF.